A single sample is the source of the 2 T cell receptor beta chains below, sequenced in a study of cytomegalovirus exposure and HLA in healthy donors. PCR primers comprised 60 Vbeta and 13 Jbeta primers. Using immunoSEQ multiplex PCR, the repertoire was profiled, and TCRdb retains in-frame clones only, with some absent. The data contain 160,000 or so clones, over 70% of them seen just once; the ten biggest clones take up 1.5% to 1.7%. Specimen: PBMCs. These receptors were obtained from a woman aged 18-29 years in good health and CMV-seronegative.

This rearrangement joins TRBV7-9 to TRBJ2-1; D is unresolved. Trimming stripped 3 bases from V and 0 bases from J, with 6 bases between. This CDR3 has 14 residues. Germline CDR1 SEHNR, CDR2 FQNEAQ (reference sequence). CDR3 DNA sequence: TGTGCCAGCAGCTTTACAAGCTCCTACAATGAGCAGTTCTTC. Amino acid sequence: CASSFTSSYNEQFF.

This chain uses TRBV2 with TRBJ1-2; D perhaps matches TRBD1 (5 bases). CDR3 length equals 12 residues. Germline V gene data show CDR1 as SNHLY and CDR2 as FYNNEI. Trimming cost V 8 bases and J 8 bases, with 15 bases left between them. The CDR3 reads CASSRGSWGYTF. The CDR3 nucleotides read TGTGCCAGCTCTCGGGGGAGCTGGGGCTACACCTTC.